The next 26 T cell receptor beta chains were all read from a single sample in a study of T cell repertoires in cytomegalovirus infection. One entry per CDR3 protein results from TCRdb running MiXCR on the reads. The table records 450,000 to 650,000 distinct CDR3 sequences, 26% of them present only once. The source material was PBMCs. The receptor source for this set is a human donor in good health (CMV status not recorded). Some clones in this sample may be carry-over from other donors' samples.

This clonotype was seen at least ten times. The rearrangement joins TRBV7-9 to TRBJ1-1, with 11 bases that match TRBD1. J lost 0 bases, V lost 8 bases, and 11 bases had no gene match. The germline gives CDR1 SEHNR, CDR2 FQNEAQ (reference sequence). This CDR3 is built from 17 residues. DNA of the CDR3: TGTGCCAGCGGGGTGGACAGGGGGCAAGAAATGAACACTGAAGCTTTCTTT. This codes for CASGVDRGQEMNTEAFF.

V usage is TRBV12-3 or TRBV12-4 and J usage is TRBJ2-1; 10 bases are a match to TRBD2. The V segment lost 5 bases and the J segment 5 bases; nucleotides outside the gene matches: 6. The CDR3 runs to 15 residues. In DNA form, the CDR3 reads TGTGCCAGCAGTATTAGCGGGAGGCCCCACAATGAGCAGTTCTTC. Amino acids: CASSISGRPHNEQFF.

Ten or more counts support this clonotype. This chain links TRBV20-1 with TRBJ2-1; D might be TRBD1 or TRBD2, each matching 5 bases. The CDR3 consists of 15 residues. The germline V gene has CDR1 DFQATT and CDR2 SNEGSKA (reference sequence). Trimming pared 0 bases from V and 1 base from J, leaving 10 bases between. The DNA of the CDR3 is TGCAGTGCTAGAGATGAGGGGAAATCCTACAATGAGCAGTTCTTC. Protein product: CSARDEGKSYNEQFF.

This clonotype has at least ten counts. This rearrangement joins TRBV7-2 to TRBJ2-7; D is undetermined. Germline V gives CDR1 SGHTA, CDR2 FQGNSA. This CDR3 is 16 amino acids long. Trimming took off 1 base at V and 1 base at J, with 14 bases between the two ends. The CDR3: CASSLVGYGRSYEQYF. The DNA of the CDR3 is TGTGCCAGCAGCTTAGTAGGTTATGGAAGGTCCTACGAGCAGTACTTC.

This clonotype occurred a few times. This chain connects TRBV25-1 to TRBJ1-1, with a tentative D call TRBD1 (5 bases). This CDR3 region has 16 residues. V lost 0 bases, J lost 4 bases, and 15 bases lay in between. CDR1 MGHDK and CDR2 SYGVNS come from the germline V gene. CDR3 in DNA: TGTGCCAGCAGTGAATATGGGGCCAGGGACGGCACTGAAGCTTTCTTT. It is translated as CASSEYGARDGTEAFF.

In its sample, this clonotype was seen many times. The genes are TRBV11-2 and TRBJ2-1; 12 nucleotides match TRBD2. Germline CDR1 and CDR2: SGHAT and FQNNGV. Losses at the gene ends were 5 bases for V and 6 bases for J; bases not matched to a gene: 14. This CDR3 has 18 amino acids. The CDR3 DNA reads TGTGCCAGCAGCCCGCCCCTCCGACTAGCGGGAGAACTCAATGAGCAGTTCTTC. Protein: CASSPPLRLAGELNEQFF.

This clonotype was observed a few times. CDR3 coding DNA: TGTGCCAGCAGTCTCACCTGGACAGGAATGAACACTGAAGCTTTCTTT. Amino acid sequence: CASSLTWTGMNTEAFF. The chain joins TRBV27 to TRBJ1-1, with 7 bases fitting TRBD1. Unmatched junction bases numbered 9, after V lost 5 bases and J lost 0 bases. The CDR3 is made up of 16 amino acids. Germline CDR1 reads MNHEY; CDR2 reads SMNVEV (reference sequence).

In this sample, this clonotype turned up a few times. V usage is TRBV7-8 and J usage is TRBJ1-6; D is uncertain. Germline loops: CDR1 SGHVS, CDR2 FQNEAQ. V lost 3 bases, J lost 12 bases, and 18 bases lay in between. This CDR3 region has 15 residues. CDR3 sequence: CASSLGGSRNQPLHF. The DNA for the CDR3 is TGTGCCAGCAGCTTGGGTGGTTCGCGAAATCAACCCCTCCACTTT.

The rearrangement joins TRBV12-3 or TRBV12-4 to TRBJ2-3, with D perhaps TRBD1 or TRBD2 (5 bases each). CDR3 size: 14 residues. V dropped 4 bases and J dropped 3 bases, with 11 bases sitting between them. Here the CDR3 DNA reads TGTGCCAGCAGTTCTGTGGGACGGACAGATACGCAGTATTTT. It translates to CASSSVGRTDTQYF.

This clonotype was counted only a few times. The rearrangement joins TRBV7-9 to TRBJ1-1, with a possible D match to TRBD1 (5 bases). CDR3 size: 12 residues. V was clipped by 4 bases and J by 7 bases, with 10 bases between them. The germline V gene has CDR1 SEHNR and CDR2 FQNEAQ (reference sequence). The CDR3 DNA reads as TGTGCCAGCAGCTCGAGACAGAATGAAGCTTTCTTT. Amino acids: CASSSRQNEAFF.

V gene TRBV19 combines with J gene TRBJ1-3; D gene unclear. There are 14 residues in the CDR3. Trimming stripped 10 bases from V and 0 bases from J, with 13 bases between. The V gene's germline CDR1 is LNHDA and CDR2 SQIVND (reference sequence). CDR3: CATKKGHSGNTIYF. The CDR3 nucleotides are TGTGCCACCAAAAAAGGTCACTCTGGAAACACCATATATTTT.

The chain couples TRBV7-2 to TRBJ1-2, with 8 bases lining up with TRBD1. Germline loops: CDR1 SGHTA, CDR2 FQGNSA. The CDR3 spans 14 residues. The junction had 7 bases not matched to a gene; V was cut back by 8 bases and J by 2 bases. Written as DNA, the CDR3 is TGTGCCAGCGCGACAGGGGCCGGGAACTATGGCTACACCTTC. Translated: CASATGAGNYGYTF.

This clonotype was detected a few times. The chain couples TRBV6-6 to TRBJ1-1, with D uncertain. Deletions cut 8 bases from V and 1 base from J, with 5 bases between. Germline V gives CDR1 MNHNY, CDR2 SVGAGI (reference sequence). This CDR3 region has 11 residues. The CDR3 is CASPRNTEAFF. CDR3 DNA sequence: TGTGCCAGCCCAAGGAACACTGAAGCTTTCTTT.

This clonotype occurred a few times. The V and J genes are TRBV3-1 and TRBJ2-7; D perhaps matches TRBD1 (5 bases). The germline V gene has CDR1 LGHDT and CDR2 YNNKEL (reference sequence). The ends were cut back, 1 base at V and 6 bases at J, with 13 bases in the middle. This CDR3 is built from 14 residues. DNA for the CDR3: TGTGCCAGCAGCCAAGGGGGCAGATCGGGCGAGCAGTACGTC. Amino acid sequence: CASSQGGRSGEQYV.

This chain connects TRBV14 to TRBJ1-5; no clear D gene. The CDR3 contains 13 residues. The germline V and J ends were trimmed by 1 base and 7 bases, with 8 bases remaining between them. Germline-derived CDR1 and CDR2 are SGHDN and FVKESK. Here the CDR3 reads CASSQGGYQPQHF. The CDR3 coding sequence is TGTGCCAGCAGCCAAGGCGGTTACCAGCCCCAGCATTTT.

In this sample, this clonotype turned up a few times. The chain uses TRBV6-1 and TRBJ1-1; possibly TRBD1 for D (5 bases). Trimming cost V 7 bases and J 1 base, with 16 bases left between them. Germline CDR1 is MNHNS and CDR2 is SASEGT. This CDR3 region has 15 residues. The CDR3 DNA follows: TGTGCCAGCACCCTATTCGGGGGTGGGAACACTGAAGCTTTCTTT. Its protein product is CASTLFGGGNTEAFF.

This clonotype was observed many times. The gene calls are TRBV7-2 and TRBJ2-7; 9 positions agree with TRBD1. Germline CDR1 reads SGHTA; CDR2 reads FQGNSA. Trimming cost V 4 bases and J 9 bases; bases outside gene matches: 16. This CDR3 comprises 16 residues. The DNA for the CDR3 is TGTGCCAGCAGCTCCACACCAAAGACAGGGGGTATCGGGCAGTACGTC. Translated: CASSSTPKTGGIGQYV.

This clonotype has ten or more counts. V usage is TRBV11-2 and J usage is TRBJ2-3, with D unresolved. Trimming removed 2 bases at V and 2 bases at J, with 11 bases between. CDR3 length: 15 residues. Germline assignment: CDR1 SGHAT and CDR2 FQNNGV. CDR3 DNA sequence: TGTGCCAGCAGCTTAATGGGCGGATTCACAGATACGCAGTATTTT. Its protein is CASSLMGGFTDTQYF.

This clonotype has ten or more counts. This chain joins TRBV7-2 and TRBJ1-1; D is uncertain. The CDR3 totals 13 residues. Germline CDR1 SGHTA, CDR2 FQGNSA. Trimming removed 3 bases at V and 0 bases at J, with 5 bases between. For the CDR3, the DNA is TGTGCCAGCAGCTTTATTATGAACACTGAAGCTTTCTTT. It specifies CASSFIMNTEAFF.

This clonotype appeared many times. This chain uses TRBV7-2 with TRBJ1-1; maybe TRBD1 (5 bases). This CDR3 has 15 amino acids. Trimming cost V 1 base and J 0 bases, with 9 bases left between them. The germline V gene encodes CDR1 SGHTA and CDR2 FQGNSA. CDR3 loop: CASSLDRTMNTEAFF. CDR3 in DNA: TGTGCCAGCAGCTTAGATCGGACAATGAACACTGAAGCTTTCTTT. The complete variable domain, with remaining parts taken from reference TRBV7-2 and TRBJ1-1, reads GAGVSQSPSNKVTEKGKDVELRCDPISGHTALYWYRQSLGQGLEFLIYFQGNSAPDKSGLPSDRFSAERTGGSVSTLTIQRTQQEDSAVYLCASSLDRTMNTEAFFGQGTRLTVV.

The rearrangement uses TRBV7-2 and TRBJ2-5; 9 bases line up with TRBD2. Germline assignment: CDR1 SGHTA and CDR2 FQGNSA. Trimming took 1 base from V and 2 from J; bases not matched to a gene: 8. CDR3 size: 17 residues. CDR3 sequence: CASSLDIGLAGQETQYF. The CDR3 DNA sequence: TGTGCCAGCAGCTTAGACATCGGGCTAGCGGGACAAGAGACCCAGTACTTC. Variable domain in full (rest from reference TRBV7-2 and TRBJ2-5): GAGVSQSPSNKVTEKGKDVELRCDPISGHTALYWYRQSLGQGLEFLIYFQGNSAPDKSGLPSDRFSAERTGGSVSTLTIQRTQQEDSAVYLCASSLDIGLAGQETQYFGPGTRLLVL.

The chain joins TRBV7-2 to TRBJ2-5, with D unresolved. From germline, CDR1 is SGHTA and CDR2 FQGNSA. Trimming removed 5 bases from V and 3 bases from J, with 10 bases in between. The CDR3 has 13 residues. CDR3 bases: TGTGCCAGCAGCCCCTCGGGCGAAGAGACCCAGTACTTC. Its translation: CASSPSGEETQYF.

This chain connects TRBV20-1 to TRBJ2-7; TRBD1 aligns across 10 bases. The CDR3 sequence is 14 residues long. The V gene's germline CDR1 is DFQATT and CDR2 SNEGSKA (reference sequence). V lost 6 bases, J lost 4 bases, and 9 bases stayed unmatched. CDR3 sequence: CSARRDRGLYEQYF. The CDR3 DNA is TGCAGTGCGAGGCGGGACAGGGGCCTATACGAGCAGTACTTC.

The V gene is TRBV7-9, the J gene TRBJ2-1; TRBD1 agrees at 7 bases. There are 15 residues in the CDR3. Germline V lookup: CDR1 SEHNR, CDR2 FQNEAQ (reference sequence). V dropped 3 bases and J dropped 6; count of bases not matched to a gene: 8. The CDR3 reads CASSFRTGAGNEQFF. CDR3 nucleotide sequence: TGTGCCAGCAGCTTTCGCACAGGGGCGGGCAATGAGCAGTTCTTC.

The chain couples TRBV6-8 to TRBJ1-3; weak D call: TRBD1 (5 bases). Germline V gene sequence: CDR1 MNHGY, CDR2 SAAAGT. The CDR3 loop spans 16 amino acids. Trimming shortened V by 6 bases and J by 0 bases, and 15 bases separated the two germline ends. The CDR3 here is CASSRGRPNSGNTIYF. CDR3 coding DNA: TGTGCCAGCAGCCGGGGGAGGCCTAACTCTGGAAACACCATATATTTT.

This clonotype was seen at least ten times. The chain recombines TRBV7-8 with TRBJ2-1; tentative D call: TRBD1 (6 bases). CDR1 is SGHVS and CDR2 is FQNEAQ in the germline V gene. There are 16 residues in the CDR3. V was pared by 0 bases and J by 0 bases, with 9 bases between. CDR3 loop: CASSLAGQFSYNEQFF. In DNA form, the CDR3 reads TGTGCCAGCAGCTTAGCCGGACAGTTCTCCTACAATGAGCAGTTCTTC.